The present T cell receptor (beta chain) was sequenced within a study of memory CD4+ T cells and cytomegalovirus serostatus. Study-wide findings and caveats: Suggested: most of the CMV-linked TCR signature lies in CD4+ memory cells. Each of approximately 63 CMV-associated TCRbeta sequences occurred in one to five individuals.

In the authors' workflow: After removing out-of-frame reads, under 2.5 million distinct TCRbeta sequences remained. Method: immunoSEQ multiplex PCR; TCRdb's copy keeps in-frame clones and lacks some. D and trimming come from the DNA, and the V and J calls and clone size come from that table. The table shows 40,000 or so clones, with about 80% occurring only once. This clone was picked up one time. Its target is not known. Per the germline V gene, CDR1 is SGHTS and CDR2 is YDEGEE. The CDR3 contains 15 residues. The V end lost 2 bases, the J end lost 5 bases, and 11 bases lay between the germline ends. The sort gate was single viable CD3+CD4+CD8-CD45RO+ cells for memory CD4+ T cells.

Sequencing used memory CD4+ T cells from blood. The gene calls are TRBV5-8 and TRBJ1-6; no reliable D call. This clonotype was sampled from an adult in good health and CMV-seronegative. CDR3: CASSFGPGDNSPLHF. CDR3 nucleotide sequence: TGTGCCAGCAGCTTTGGACCCGGGGATAATTCACCCCTCCACTTT.